This TCR beta chain was identified during a study of T cells in Graves' hyperthyroidism and ophthalmopathy (dated by TCRdb to about 2019). For the study in its entirety: To identify TCR V-J signatures that set the groups apart, the researchers used a discovery cohort of 100 patients, made up of 40 to 45 with Graves' ophthalmopathy and around 58 with stable Graves' hyperthyroidism. After sampling, hyperthyroidism patients received methimazole starting at 30 mg daily, and ophthalmopathy patients received high-dose intravenous methylprednisolone. TCR Vbeta CDR3 sequencing of 135 peripheral blood samples (around 45 ophthalmopathy, about 80 hyperthyroidism and approximately 17 progressor patients) is reported in the paper. The roughly 94 discovery patients were randomly divided into training and test sets at a 7:3 ratio. An independent validation cohort of about 20 hyperthyroidism patients and about 16 patients who later progressed to ophthalmopathy tested prospective prediction of ophthalmopathy. In addition, the study compared T-cell repertoires in thyroid tissue and in blood from 6 or 7 Graves' hyperthyroidism patients.

Amplification of TCR beta CDR3 regions was carried out from RNA transcripts. The first round of RT-PCR for the TCR CDR3 was performed with the HTBI primer set and the Qiagen OneStep RT-PCR kit. Libraries were constructed in a second round of multiplex PCR, after which size selection and purification were carried out. Paired-end sequencing of the libraries was performed with 100 bp reads on an Illumina HiSeq2000. Per the source publication's procedure: SOAPnuke was used to process the raw data, throwing out any read that contained adapters or uncalled bases, had a mean Phred below 15, or lacked an exact constant-primer or identifier match. High-quality paired reads were merged using COPE v1.2.5, and each unique nucleotide sequence was defined as a clonotype. MiTCR v1.1 was used to align the clonotypes against IMGT TRBV, TRBD and TRBJ reference segments. The analysis included only V-J combinations with a frequency above 0.0001, which together covered approximately 99% of the repertoires. A TCS score was defined as the ratio of F50 (clonal expansion) to E x V (chaos), with BLOSUM62-based TCRdist applied between CDR3 peptides within each V-J. Welch's t-statistics and random forest reduced roughly 540 V-J features to roughly 13, which were used in a naive Bayes classifier (R e1071). The similarity between thyroid and blood repertoires was quantified using the Morisita-Horn index. TCRdb reworked the public reads: Q25 trimming with fastp, MiXCR clone assembly, productive beta chains retained. Each record represents a unique CDR3 protein, reported with the most common genes and DNA among its rows. The V and J calls here are based on TCRdb, not the publication. This sample is represented by about 610,000 distinct CDR3 sequences; approximately 44% of them were singletons. The top ten clones comprise approximately 7.5% of the sample.

The germline V gene specifies SQVTM as CDR1 and ANQGSEA as CDR2. V gives up 1 base and J gives up 6 bases, and the segment between their germline ends measures 10 bases. From its cysteine to its phenylalanine, the CDR3 spans 14 amino acids. The kept DNA is CDR3 alone, 42 bases in frame from the first base. Overall study results and their limits: In validation, progression to ophthalmopathy was predicted by the model with 70.59% sensitivity and 72% to 85% specificity, a median of about 6.4 months before onset. Blood samples also contained most of the expanded thyroid clonotypes (frequency above 0.001), which suggests that blood repertoires may reflect thyroid immune responses. Sample size was not statistically predetermined, and blinding of investigators to group allocation was not performed. In cross-validation, a model built on a 13 V-J signature told ophthalmopathy apart from stable hyperthyroidism with 87.88% sensitivity and about 81% specificity, and in testing the same model reached 80%/75%.

Stable Graves' hyperthyroidism was defined as the absence of progression to ophthalmopathy over 18 months of follow-up. Hyperthyroidism patients were newly diagnosed, had a disease duration of under 2 months, and were aged 18 to 65 years. The study excluded patients with uncontrolled infections, other autoimmune diseases, pregnancy or lactation. Diagnoses were based on clinical symptoms, serum thyroxine and TRAb, thyroid ultrasound and orbital computed tomography. Total RNA was extracted with Trizol reagent, and quality was checked on an Agilent 2100 Bioanalyzer. Comment on this clonotype: What antigen it recognizes has not been identified. Base quality data are lacking; no much larger clone is found one base away.

This clonotype originated in a woman aged 18 to 35 with Graves' hyperthyroidism. The V gene is TRBV29-1 and the J gene is TRBJ1-6; the D segment cannot be called with confidence. The sample consisted of peripheral blood or thyroid tissue (not recorded which). The DNA sequence is TGCAGCGTTGAAGGTCTAGCGGGTAATTCACCCCTCCACTTT. Translation gives CSVEGLAGNSPLHF.